This paragraph reports one T cell receptor (beta chain). What it binds is not known. After removal of 5 bases from V and 2 bases from J, the junction contained 18 bases not matched to a gene. The CDR3 is made up of 20 amino acids. In germline, CDR1 is SGHNT, CDR2 YENEEA. The table came from immunoSEQ multiplex PCR; TCRdb's copy has only in-frame clones and leaves some out. The table lists roughly 57,000 clones, around 82% of them singletons, with roughly 27% in the top ten. This sample stems from a study of lymphopenia after photon versus proton radiotherapy. Study-wide findings and caveats: Larger post-nadir TCR diversity loss correlated inversely with survival in deceased patients. Photon-treated patients lost naive T cells and TCR diversity; proton-treated stayed stable. Authors raise, but do not show, better survival with proton therapy.

The TCR comes from a man aged 50-60 years with gastric cancer. This specimen was peripheral blood, taken from a patient treated with photon-based radiotherapy. This chain uses TRBV11-3 with TRBJ2-2, with 9 bases identical to TRBD1. The CDR3 region is CASSPFRDREDPTNTGELFF. As DNA, the CDR3 is TGTGCCAGCAGCCCTTTCCGGGACAGGGAGGATCCTACCAACACCGGGGAGCTGTTTTTT.